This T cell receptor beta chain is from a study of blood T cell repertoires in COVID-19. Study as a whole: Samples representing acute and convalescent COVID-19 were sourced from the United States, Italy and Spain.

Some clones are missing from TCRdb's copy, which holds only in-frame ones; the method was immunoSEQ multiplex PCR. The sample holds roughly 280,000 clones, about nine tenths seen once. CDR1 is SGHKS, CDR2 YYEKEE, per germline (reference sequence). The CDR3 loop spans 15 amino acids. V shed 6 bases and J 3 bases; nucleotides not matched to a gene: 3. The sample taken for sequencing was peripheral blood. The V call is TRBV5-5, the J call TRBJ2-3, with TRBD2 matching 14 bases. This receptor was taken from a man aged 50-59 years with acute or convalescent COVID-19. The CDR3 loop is CASTRLAGGTDTQYF. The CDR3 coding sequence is TGTGCCAGCACCCGACTAGCGGGGGGGACAGATACGCAGTATTTT.